This T cell receptor beta chain was identified in a study of cytomegalovirus exposure and HLA in healthy donors. With regard to this clone: Its antigen is not identified.

Study results and caveats: Previous analysis showed most TCR beta V segments were productive about 90% or about 30% of the time.

Use of 60 Vbeta and 13 Jbeta primers characterized the PCR. The table came from immunoSEQ multiplex PCR; TCRdb's copy has only in-frame clones and leaves some out. The profile covers some 160,000 clones, with around 79% appearing a single time and 1.7% taken by the ten largest. This CDR3 region has 12 residues. Germline V CDR1 and CDR2: WNHNN, SYGVQD (reference sequence). The V segment lost 5 bases and the J segment 4 bases; nucleotides outside the gene matches: 1. The chain employs TRBV10-1 and TRBJ2-5, with 7 positions matching TRBD1. The TCR was taken from a woman aged 30 to 39 in good health and CMV-seronegative. The sample comprised PBMCs. The CDR3 bases are TGCGCCAGCAGTCCAGGGGGAGAGACCCAGTACTTC. It translates to CASSPGGETQYF.